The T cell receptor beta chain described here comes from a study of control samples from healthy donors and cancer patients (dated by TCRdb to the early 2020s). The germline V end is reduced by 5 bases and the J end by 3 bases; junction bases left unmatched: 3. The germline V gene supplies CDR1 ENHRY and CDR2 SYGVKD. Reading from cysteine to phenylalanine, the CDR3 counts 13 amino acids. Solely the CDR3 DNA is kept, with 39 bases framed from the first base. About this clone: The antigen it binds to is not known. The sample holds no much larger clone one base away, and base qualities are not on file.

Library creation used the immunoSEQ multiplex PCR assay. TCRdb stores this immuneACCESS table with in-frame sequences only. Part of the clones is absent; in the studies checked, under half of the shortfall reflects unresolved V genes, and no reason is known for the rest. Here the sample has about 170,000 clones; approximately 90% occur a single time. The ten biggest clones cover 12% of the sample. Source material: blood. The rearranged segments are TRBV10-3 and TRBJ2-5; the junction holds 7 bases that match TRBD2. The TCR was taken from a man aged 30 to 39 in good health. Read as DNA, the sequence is TGTGCCATCAGTTGGGGGGGGAAAGAGACCCAGTACTTC. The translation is CAISWGGKETQYF.